This section outlines one TCR beta chain sequence together with its context. The antigen is unknown. In the study's own analysis: Approximately 100,000 patient and about 130,000 healthy donor in-frame TCRbeta sequences came from conventional T cells. Method: immunoSEQ multiplex PCR; TCRdb's copy keeps in-frame clones and lacks some. The DNA was the basis for D and trimming; V, J and clone size are from that table. This table has 20,000 to 30,000 clones, about 95% appearing once. The data were obtained in a study of B cell selection in AIRE deficiency. General study points: Healthy Tconv contained 36.6% of shared healthy Treg sequences; only TCRbeta sequenced. About 31% of healthy-shared Treg TCRbeta sequences appeared in patient Tconv cells.

Conventional CD4 T cells were sorted as CD4+CD127+ cells. Sample: CD4+CD127+ conventional T cells sorted from PBMCs. The TCR originated in a human donor in good health.

This CDR3 reads CASRGGADIYEQYF. The CDR3 nucleotides are TGCGCCAGCAGAGGGGGGGCGGATATCTACGAGCAGTACTTC. V gene TRBV5-1 combines with J gene TRBJ2-7; D may be TRBD2 (7 bases). There are 14 residues in the CDR3. Between the trimmed V and J ends, which lost 5 bases and 3 bases, there was a span of 15 bases. CDR1 is SGHRS, CDR2 YFSETQ, per germline.